Listed below are T cell receptor beta chains from one sample, sequenced in a study of OX40 agonist ivuxolimab in advanced cancers. The table came from immunoSEQ multiplex PCR; TCRdb's copy has only in-frame clones and leaves some out. The sample has approximately 73,000 clones; 75% to 90% are singletons. This specimen consisted of CD4+ or CD8+ T cells sorted from blood, obtained in a trial of the OX40 agonist ivuxolimab. The receptors shown here come from an adult with an advanced solid tumor such as melanoma, head and neck, liver or kidney cancer. CDR3s include the opening cysteine and the closing phenylalanine or tryptophan. D genes are given only for firm matches. The size entry is marked missing in some rows and otherwise reads once, few, many or a size class.

d_call	v_call	j_call	clone_size	cdr3_nt	cdr3_aa
TRBD2	TRBV6-5	TRBJ2-5	.	TGTGCCAGCAGTTACTCGACTAGCGGGGGCCAAGAGACCCAGTACTTC	CASSYSTSGGQETQYF
.	TRBV7-9	TRBJ2-3	.	TGTGCCAGCAGTTCCGGACAGCAAATAGACCCAGATACGCAGTATTTT	CASSSGQQIDPDTQYF
TRBD1	TRBV14	TRBJ2-3	.	TGTGCCAGCAGCCCCCGACAGGGAAGAGATACGCAGTATTTT	CASSPRQGRDTQYF
.	TRBV20-1	TRBJ1-4	.	TGCAGTGCTAGGATCGGGGAAAAACTGTTTTTT	CSARIGEKLFF
.	TRBV7-3	TRBJ1-1	.	TGTGCCAGCAGCTCAGGGGTCTACACTGAAGCTTTCTTT	CASSSGVYTEAFF
.	TRBV30	TRBJ2-7	.	TGTGCCTGGAGTGTTTTCTCAACAGGGGAGCAGTACTTC	CAWSVFSTGEQYF
TRBD1	TRBV7-3	TRBJ2-5	few	TGTGCCAGCAGCTCCTCCGGGACAGGGGGAGAGACCCAGTACTTC	CASSSSGTGGETQYF
TRBD1	TRBV6-5	TRBJ2-5	.	TGTGCCACCTTAGCGGACAGGGTGGGGGAGACCCAGTACTTC	CATLADRVGETQYF
.	TRBV18	TRBJ1-1	.	TGTGCCAGCTCATTAGGACAGATCCTGAACACTGAAGCTTTCTTT	CASSLGQILNTEAFF
.	TRBV5-1	TRBJ1-1	.	TGCGCCAGCAGCCCCCAGGACCAGAACACTGAAGCTTTCTTT	CASSPQDQNTEAFF
TRBD2	TRBV5-5	TRBJ2-5	.	TGTGCCAGCAGCTTCCCCCCCGGGGAGGGCCAAGAGACCCAGTACTTC	CASSFPPGEGQETQYF
TRBD1	TRBV6-1	TRBJ2-3	.	TGTGCCAGCAGTGCCTGGGACAGGGGTGCCACAGATACGCAGTATTTT	CASSAWDRGATDTQYF
TRBD2	TRBV30	TRBJ2-5	.	TGTGCCTGGAGGAGGAGCGGGGCGGGCACGGAGACCCAGTACTTC	CAWRRSGAGTETQYF
.	TRBV19	TRBJ2-7	.	TGTGCCAGTAGTATAACAAGGGCTAGTGCGGGGGAGCAGTACTTC	CASSITRASAGEQYF
TRBD2	TRBV10-3	TRBJ2-5	.	TGTGCCATCAGTGAGTCGAATCTAGCGGGGAGAGAGACCCAGTACTTC	CAISESNLAGRETQYF
.	TRBV2	TRBJ2-7	.	TGTGCCAGCAGTGCCCCCGGGACACCTTTCTACGAGCAGTACTTC	CASSAPGTPFYEQYF
.	TRBV10-3	TRBJ1-2	once	TGTGCCATCCGACCCCAGGACGGAACCTATGGCTACACCTTC	CAIRPQDGTYGYTF
.	TRBV7-2	TRBJ2-7	.	TGTGCCAGCAGCTTATCAGGCAGCTCCTACGAGCAGTACTTC	CASSLSGSSYEQYF
TRBD1	TRBV30	TRBJ1-1	.	TGTGCCTGGGGGGGGACAGCCTACACTGAAGCTTTCTTT	CAWGGTAYTEAFF
.	TRBV7-9	TRBJ1-6	.	TGTGCCAGCAGCTTAGAAATGCAGGGAACAACACCCCTCCACTTT	CASSLEMQGTTPLHF
.	TRBV10-1	TRBJ2-2	once	TGCGCCAGCAGTGACTCAGGGGAGAACACCGGGGAGCTGTTTTTT	CASSDSGENTGELFF
.	TRBV28	TRBJ2-1	.	TGTGCCAGCAGAGTAGGCGGGGAAATCAATGAGCAGTTCTTC	CASRVGGEINEQFF
TRBD1	TRBV5-1	TRBJ2-5	.	TGCGCCAGCAGCGGGGCCGGGACAGGGGTTGGGGAGACCCAGTACTTC	CASSGAGTGVGETQYF
.	TRBV4-1	TRBJ1-4	.	TGCGCCAGCAGCCACATTATTACAGGCGTTGGAGGGGAAAAACTGTTTTTT	CASSHIITGVGGEKLFF
.	TRBV5-6	TRBJ1-2	.	TGTGCCAGCAGCTTGGTTTCGGGCAGGGACGGCTACACCTTC	CASSLVSGRDGYTF
.	TRBV10-2	TRBJ2-7	few	TGCGCCAGCAGTGTAGAGATAAACGAGCAGTACTTC	CASSVEINEQYF
.	TRBV4-3	TRBJ2-5	once	TGCGCCAGCAGCCGGTCGTTTGGACCTCAAGAGACCCAGTACTTC	CASSRSFGPQETQYF
.	TRBV9	TRBJ2-1	once	TGTGCCAGCAGCGTAACCAGGGAATCGAATGAGCAGTTCTTC	CASSVTRESNEQFF
.	TRBV5-4	TRBJ1-4	few	TGTGCCAGCAGCTTCCTCAGGGCCGGTGAAAAACTGTTTTTT	CASSFLRAGEKLFF
.	TRBV10-3	TRBJ1-2	.	TGTGCCATCAGTGAGTCGGGCAGGGTGGATGGCTACACCTTC	CAISESGRVDGYTF
TRBD2	TRBV5-1	TRBJ2-5	.	TGCGCCAGCAGCGGGAGGGAGGGGGAGACCCAGTACTTC	CASSGREGETQYF
.	TRBV30	TRBJ1-6	.	TGTGCCTGGGGTGAACCCCCCCACTTT	CAWGEPPHF
TRBD1	TRBV28	TRBJ1-1	.	TGTGCCAGCAGTTTATGGGACAGGGACACTGAAGCTTTCTTT	CASSLWDRDTEAFF
.	TRBV30	TRBJ1-1	.	TGTGCCTGGACCCGGGGGGCGAGCACTGAAGCTTTCTTT	CAWTRGASTEAFF
.	TRBV5-4	TRBJ1-1	once	TGTGCCAGCAGCTTGGTAGAGGGGGAAGCTTTCTTT	CASSLVEGEAFF
.	TRBV7-2	TRBJ2-1	once	TGTGCCAGCAGCTTGGGGACGGCCTACAATGAGCAGTTCTTC	CASSLGTAYNEQFF
TRBD2	TRBV5-4	TRBJ2-3	.	TGTGCCAGCAGCTCCCAGCGGGGGAGGGGGCAGTATTTT	CASSSQRGRGQYF
.	TRBV5-1	TRBJ2-6	.	TGCGCCAGCAGCCCCAGGGACTCTGGGGCCAACGTCCTGACTTTC	CASSPRDSGANVLTF
.	TRBV11-1	TRBJ2-3	.	TGTGCCAGCAGCTTAGCAGGGTCCACAGATACGCAGTATTTT	CASSLAGSTDTQYF
TRBD1	TRBV7-6	TRBJ2-7	.	TGTGCCAGCAGCCGTAGCGGGACAGGGGTTTACGAGCAGTACTTC	CASSRSGTGVYEQYF
TRBD2	TRBV7-8	TRBJ2-1	.	TGTGCCAGCAGCTTACAAGGGGGACTAGTTTACAATGAGCAGTTCTTC	CASSLQGGLVYNEQFF
.	TRBV12-5	TRBJ1-5	.	TGTGCTAGTGGTTTGGAGAATCAGCCCCAGCATTTT	CASGLENQPQHF
TRBD1	TRBV28	TRBJ2-4	.	TGTGCCAGCAGCCTACCCCGACAGGGGGCTGCCAAAAACATTCAGTACTTC	CASSLPRQGAAKNIQYF
.	TRBV2	TRBJ2-7	.	TGTGCCAGCGAGGGTACCAGGGGGGCCTACGAGCAGTACTTC	CASEGTRGAYEQYF
TRBD1	TRBV5-1	TRBJ2-7	.	TGCGCCAGCAGCCCCGGGACAGGGTTCTACGAGCAGTACTTC	CASSPGTGFYEQYF
.	TRBV11-2	TRBJ2-5	few	TGTGCCAGCAGCTTAGAGCCTCCAGGGACCCAGTACTTC	CASSLEPPGTQYF